Presented here are 2 T cell receptor beta chains from one specimen sequenced in a study of T cell repertoires in cytomegalovirus infection. TCRdb used MiXCR to reprocess the reads, holding one entry per CDR3 protein. The table records 450,000 to 600,000 distinct CDR3 sequences, about 11% of them present only once. The sequenced sample consisted of PBMCs. All receptors come from a human donor in good health (CMV status not recorded). Some clones in this sample may be carry-over from other donors' samples.

This clonotype turned up a few times. This chain links TRBV20-1 with TRBJ2-7, with a tentative D call TRBD2 (6 bases). The CDR3 has 14 amino acids. Trimming removed 6 bases at V and 3 bases at J, with 18 bases between. Germline loops: CDR1 DFQATT, CDR2 SNEGSKA (reference sequence). This CDR3 is CSAPDGEAVYEQYF. CDR3 bases: TGCAGTGCCCCCGACGGGGAGGCGGTCTACGAGCAGTACTTC.

This clonotype was picked up many times. V usage is TRBV19 and J usage is TRBJ2-7, with a tentative D call TRBD1 (6 bases). The CDR3 covers 15 residues. Germline V gene data show CDR1 as LNHDA and CDR2 as SQIVND (reference sequence). Trimming stripped 1 base from V and 4 bases from J, with 14 bases between. This CDR3 reads CASSIGWDTTYEQYF. The CDR3 bases are TGTGCCAGTAGTATAGGATGGGACACAACTTACGAGCAGTACTTC.